There are a few counts of the clone carrying this T cell receptor (beta chain). Antigen unknown. This sample is part of a study of beta chain features in type 1 diabetes. Study-level findings and limits: A greater similarity of naive, central memory and Treg TCRB repertoires was seen among patients than among healthy donors. Shorter TCRB CDR3s, moderately but significantly so, were found in Type 1 diabetes patients in all four CD4+ subsets.

The V gene's germline CDR1 is LNHDA and CDR2 SQIVND (reference sequence). V gave up 1 base and J gave up 0 bases; unmatched junction bases: 3. The CDR3 totals 16 residues. Every donor had blood drawn once into heparin, around 0.12 L on average. Reverse transcription of all isolated RNA meant that expressed TCRB transcripts were sequenced. The assay was immunoSEQ multiplex PCR, and TCRdb's table has in-frame clones only and misses some. The table has 300,000 to 350,000 clones, about 13% seen once. The specimen was naive CD4+ T cells from blood. The sequence was obtained from a woman aged 18 to 35 with type 1 diabetes. This chain uses TRBV19 with TRBJ2-3, with 8 bases matching TRBD2. The CDR3 DNA follows: TGTGCCAGTAGTATAGCGGGACTAGTGAGCACAGATACGCAGTATTTT. Protein sequence: CASSIAGLVSTDTQYF.